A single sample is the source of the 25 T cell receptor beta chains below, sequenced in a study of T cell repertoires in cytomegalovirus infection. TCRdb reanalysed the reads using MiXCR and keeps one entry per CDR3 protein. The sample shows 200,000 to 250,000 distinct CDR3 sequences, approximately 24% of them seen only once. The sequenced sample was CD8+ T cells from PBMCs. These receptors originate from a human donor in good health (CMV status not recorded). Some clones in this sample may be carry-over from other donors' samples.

In DNA form, the CDR3 reads TGTGCCAGCAGCAGACAGGGGAGGACTGAAGCTTTCTTT. Its translation: CASSRQGRTEAFF. The chain recombines TRBV7-9 with TRBJ1-1; TRBD1 aligns across 8 bases. With V trimmed by 5 bases and J by 5 bases, 4 bases remained unmatched. This CDR3 spans 13 amino acids. Per the germline V gene, CDR1 is SEHNR and CDR2 is FQNEAQ (reference sequence).

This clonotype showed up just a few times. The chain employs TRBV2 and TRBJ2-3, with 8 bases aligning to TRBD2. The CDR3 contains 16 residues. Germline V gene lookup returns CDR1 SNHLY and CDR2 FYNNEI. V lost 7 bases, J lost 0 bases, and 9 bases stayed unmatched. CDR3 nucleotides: TGTGCCAGCACCGAAGGCCGGGGGGGGAGCACAGATACGCAGTATTTT. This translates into CASTEGRGGSTDTQYF.

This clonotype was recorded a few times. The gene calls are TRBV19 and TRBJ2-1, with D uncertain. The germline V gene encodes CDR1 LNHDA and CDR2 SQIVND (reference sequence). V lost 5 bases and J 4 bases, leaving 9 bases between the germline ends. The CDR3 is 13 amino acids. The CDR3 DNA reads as TGTGCCAGTAGTCCAGCTCGATACAATGAGCAGTTCTTC. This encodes CASSPARYNEQFF.

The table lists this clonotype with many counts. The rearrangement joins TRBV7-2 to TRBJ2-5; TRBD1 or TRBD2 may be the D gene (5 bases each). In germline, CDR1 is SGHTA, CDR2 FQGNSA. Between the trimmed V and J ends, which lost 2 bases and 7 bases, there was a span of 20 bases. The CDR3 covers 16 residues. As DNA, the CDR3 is TGTGCCAGCAGCTTAAATTACTGGGACCTAGGTGCGACCCAGTACTTC. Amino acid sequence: CASSLNYWDLGATQYF.

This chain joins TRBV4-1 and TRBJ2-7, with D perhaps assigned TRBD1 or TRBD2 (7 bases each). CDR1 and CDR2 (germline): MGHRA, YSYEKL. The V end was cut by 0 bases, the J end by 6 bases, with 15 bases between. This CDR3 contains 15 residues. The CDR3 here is CASSQEVGGGGEQYF. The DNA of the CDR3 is TGCGCCAGCAGCCAAGAAGTAGGGGGCGGGGGCGAGCAGTACTTC.

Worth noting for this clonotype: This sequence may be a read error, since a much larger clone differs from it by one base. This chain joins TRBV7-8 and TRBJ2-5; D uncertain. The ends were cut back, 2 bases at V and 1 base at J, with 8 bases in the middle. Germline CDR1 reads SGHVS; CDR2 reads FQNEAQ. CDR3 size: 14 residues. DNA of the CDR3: TGTGCCAGCAGCTTACTAGTGATCCAAGAGACCCAGTACTTC. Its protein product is CASSLLVIQETQYF.

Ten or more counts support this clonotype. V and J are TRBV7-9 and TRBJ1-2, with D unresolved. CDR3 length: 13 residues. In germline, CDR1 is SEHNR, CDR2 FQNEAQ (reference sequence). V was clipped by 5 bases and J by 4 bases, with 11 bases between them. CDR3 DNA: TGTGCCAGCAGCCCGACTTCCTCCTATGGCTACACCTTC. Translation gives CASSPTSSYGYTF.

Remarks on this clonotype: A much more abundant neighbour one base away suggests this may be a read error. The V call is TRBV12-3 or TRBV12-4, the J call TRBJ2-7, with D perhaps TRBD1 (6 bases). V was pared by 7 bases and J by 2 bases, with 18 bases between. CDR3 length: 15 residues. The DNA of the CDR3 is TGTGCCAGCACCGCCCCCGGGACACACACCTACGAGCAGTACTTC. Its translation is CASTAPGTHTYEQYF.

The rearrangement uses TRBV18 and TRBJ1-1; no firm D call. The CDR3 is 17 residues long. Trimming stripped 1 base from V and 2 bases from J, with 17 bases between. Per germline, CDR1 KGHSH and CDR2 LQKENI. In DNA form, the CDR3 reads TGTGCCAGCTCACCACGCCCGGCCCCGGAAAAAAACACTGAAGCTTTCTTT. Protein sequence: CASSPRPAPEKNTEAFF.

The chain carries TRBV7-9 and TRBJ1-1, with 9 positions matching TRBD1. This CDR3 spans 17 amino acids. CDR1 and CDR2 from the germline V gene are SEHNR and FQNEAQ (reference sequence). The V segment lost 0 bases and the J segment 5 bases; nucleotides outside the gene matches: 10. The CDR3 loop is CASSLAGQGRGKTEAFF. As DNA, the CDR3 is TGTGCCAGCAGCTTAGCGGGACAGGGCAGGGGCAAAACTGAAGCTTTCTTT.

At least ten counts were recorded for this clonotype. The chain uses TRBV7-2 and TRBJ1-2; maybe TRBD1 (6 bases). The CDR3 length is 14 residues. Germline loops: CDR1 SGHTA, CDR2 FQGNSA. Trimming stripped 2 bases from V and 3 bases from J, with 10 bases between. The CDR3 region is CASSLQGSDYGYTF. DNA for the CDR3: TGTGCCAGCAGCTTACAGGGGTCGGACTATGGCTACACCTTC.

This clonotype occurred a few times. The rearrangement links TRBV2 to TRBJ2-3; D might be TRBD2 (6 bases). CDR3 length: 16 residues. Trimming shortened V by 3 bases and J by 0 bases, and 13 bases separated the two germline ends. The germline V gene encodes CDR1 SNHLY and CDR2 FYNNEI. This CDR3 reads CASSDAGRSSTDTQYF. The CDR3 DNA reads TGTGCCAGCAGTGATGCGGGGCGCTCTAGCACAGATACGCAGTATTTT.

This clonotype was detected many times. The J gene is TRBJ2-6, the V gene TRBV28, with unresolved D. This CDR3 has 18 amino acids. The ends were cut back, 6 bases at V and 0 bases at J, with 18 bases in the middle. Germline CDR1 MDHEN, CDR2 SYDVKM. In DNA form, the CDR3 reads TGTGCCAGCAGAACGCCTGTACAGACCCGCTCTGGGGCCAACGTCCTGACTTTC. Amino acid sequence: CASRTPVQTRSGANVLTF.

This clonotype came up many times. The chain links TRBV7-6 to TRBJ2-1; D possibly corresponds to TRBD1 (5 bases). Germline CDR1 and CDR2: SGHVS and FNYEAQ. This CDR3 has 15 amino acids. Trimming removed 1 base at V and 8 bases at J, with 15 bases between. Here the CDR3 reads CASSLGGRVLDEQFF. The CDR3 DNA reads TGTGCCAGCAGCTTAGGGGGCAGGGTACTGGATGAGCAGTTCTTC.

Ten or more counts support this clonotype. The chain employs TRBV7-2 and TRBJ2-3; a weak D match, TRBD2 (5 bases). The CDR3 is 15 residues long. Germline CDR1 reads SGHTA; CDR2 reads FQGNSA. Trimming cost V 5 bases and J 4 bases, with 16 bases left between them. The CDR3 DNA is TGTGCCAGCAGCCCTGAGGACTCCTTGGCAGATACGCAGTATTTT. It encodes CASSPEDSLADTQYF.

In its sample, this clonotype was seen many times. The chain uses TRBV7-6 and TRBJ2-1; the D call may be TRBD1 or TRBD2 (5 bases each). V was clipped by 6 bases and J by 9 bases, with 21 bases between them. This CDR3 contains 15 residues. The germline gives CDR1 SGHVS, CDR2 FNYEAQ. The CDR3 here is CASSKIRDAFGEQFF. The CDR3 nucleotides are TGTGCCAGCAGTAAAATCCGGGACGCTTTCGGTGAGCAGTTCTTC.

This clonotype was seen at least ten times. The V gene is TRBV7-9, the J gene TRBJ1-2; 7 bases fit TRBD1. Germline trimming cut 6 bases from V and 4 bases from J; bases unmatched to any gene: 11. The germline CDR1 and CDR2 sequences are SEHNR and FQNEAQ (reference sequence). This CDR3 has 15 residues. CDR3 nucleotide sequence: TGTGCCAGCAGTTCAGGTGACAGGGAGGGCTATGGCTACACCTTC. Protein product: CASSSGDREGYGYTF.

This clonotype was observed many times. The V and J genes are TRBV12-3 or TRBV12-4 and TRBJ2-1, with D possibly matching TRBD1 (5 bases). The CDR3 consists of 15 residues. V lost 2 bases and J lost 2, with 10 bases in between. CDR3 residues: CASSLLRVTYNEQFF. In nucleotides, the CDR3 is TGTGCCAGCAGTTTACTCAGGGTAACCTACAATGAGCAGTTCTTC.

CDR3 protein: CASSLGAHTEAFF. In DNA, the CDR3 is TGTGCCAGCAGCTTAGGGGCTCACACTGAAGCTTTCTTT. V is TRBV11-2 and J is TRBJ1-1, with no clear D. The CDR3 length is 13 residues. Between the trimmed V and J ends, which lost 1 base and 3 bases, there was a span of 6 bases. CDR1 SGHAT and CDR2 FQNNGV come from the germline V gene.

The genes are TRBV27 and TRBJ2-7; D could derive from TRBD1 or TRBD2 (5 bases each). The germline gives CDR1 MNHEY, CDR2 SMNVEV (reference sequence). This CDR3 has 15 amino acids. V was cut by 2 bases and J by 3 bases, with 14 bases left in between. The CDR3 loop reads CASSLTRDAFYEQYF. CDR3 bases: TGTGCCAGCAGTTTAACTAGGGACGCTTTCTACGAGCAGTACTTC.

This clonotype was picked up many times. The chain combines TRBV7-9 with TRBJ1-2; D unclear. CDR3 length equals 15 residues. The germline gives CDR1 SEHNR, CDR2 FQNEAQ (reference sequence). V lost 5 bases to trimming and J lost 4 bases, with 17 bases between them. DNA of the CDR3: TGTGCCAGCAGCCCCCCAGCATGGATCTCCTATGGCTACACCTTC. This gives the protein CASSPPAWISYGYTF.

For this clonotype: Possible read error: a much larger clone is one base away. The CDR3 bases are TGTGCCAACAGCCCCGGGGTCGGGCAGTACTTC. Residues: CANSPGVGQYF. V and J are TRBV12-3 or TRBV12-4 and TRBJ2-7; possible D gene TRBD2, 5 bases. V lost 10 bases to trimming and J lost 9 bases, with 16 bases between them. The CDR3 runs 11 residues.

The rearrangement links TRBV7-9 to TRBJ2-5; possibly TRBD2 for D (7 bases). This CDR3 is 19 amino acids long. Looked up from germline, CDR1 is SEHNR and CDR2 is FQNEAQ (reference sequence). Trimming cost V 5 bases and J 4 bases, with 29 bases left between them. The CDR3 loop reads CASSGRDWLKGGPGETQYF. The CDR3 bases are TGTGCCAGCAGCGGTAGAGATTGGTTGAAGGGGGGGCCCGGAGAGACCCAGTACTTC.

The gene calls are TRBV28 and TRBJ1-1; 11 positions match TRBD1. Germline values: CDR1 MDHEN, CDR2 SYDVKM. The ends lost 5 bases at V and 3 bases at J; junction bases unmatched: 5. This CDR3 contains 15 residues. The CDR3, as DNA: TGTGCCAGCAGTGCCCCGGGACAGGGGGACACTGAAGCTTTCTTT. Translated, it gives CASSAPGQGDTEAFF.

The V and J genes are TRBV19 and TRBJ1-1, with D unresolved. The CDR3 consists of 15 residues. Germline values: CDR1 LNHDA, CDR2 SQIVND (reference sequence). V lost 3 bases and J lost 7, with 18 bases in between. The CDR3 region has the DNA TGTGCCAGTAGTATGGGAGGACGATCCGTAGGTGAAGCTTTCTTT. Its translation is CASSMGGRSVGEAFF.